The 13 T cell receptor beta chains given below trace back to one sample, sequenced in a study of cytomegalovirus exposure and HLA in healthy donors. Vbeta (60) and Jbeta (13) primers were used in the PCR. This table comes from immunoSEQ multiplex PCR, and its TCRdb copy is limited to in-frame clones, with some not included. The data hold 95,000 to 130,000 clones, with 81% observed a single time. Sequences were obtained from PBMCs. The receptor set was obtained from a woman in her twenties or thirties in good health and CMV-seronegative.

This chain links TRBV10-3 with TRBJ2-5, with D perhaps TRBD1 (6 bases). V was trimmed by 6 bases and J by 3 bases, leaving 14 bases between them. This CDR3 is built from 14 residues. Germline V lookup: CDR1 ENHRY, CDR2 SYGVKD. CDR3 DNA sequence: TGTGCCATCAGCGAGGGACATGAAAAAGAGACCCAGTACTTC. Its protein is CAISEGHEKETQYF.

J is TRBJ2-2 and V is TRBV19; D is perhaps TRBD1 (5 bases). The CDR3 totals 15 residues. Germline V gene sequence: CDR1 LNHDA, CDR2 SQIVND (reference sequence). The V end lost 7 bases, the J end lost 3 bases, and 15 bases lay between the germline ends. The chain's CDR3 is CASKGLQDDTGELFF. CDR3 DNA: TGTGCCAGTAAAGGTCTACAGGACGACACCGGGGAGCTGTTTTTT.

CDR3 nucleotides: TGTGCCAGCGCCACCGGGCAGGGGACTGAAGCTTTCTTT. It codes for CASATGQGTEAFF. V usage is TRBV9 and J usage is TRBJ1-1; D possibly corresponds to TRBD1 (6 bases). Germline V gives CDR1 SGDLS, CDR2 YYNGEE. This CDR3 region has 13 residues. V was clipped by 7 bases and J by 5 bases, with 15 bases between them.

The CDR3, as DNA: TGTGCCAGCAGCTCCAGCAGGCCTGACTATGGCTACACCTTC. This gives the protein CASSSSRPDYGYTF. The chain is built from TRBV7-9 and TRBJ1-2; D is unresolved. Germline V gives CDR1 SEHNR, CDR2 FQNEAQ (reference sequence). The CDR3 consists of 14 residues. V lost 4 bases and J lost 3, with 12 bases in between.

CDR3: CASKEADRGEQYF. The DNA of the CDR3 is TGTGCCAGCAAGGAAGCGGATCGGGGCGAGCAGTACTTC. The chain has TRBV28 and TRBJ2-7; perhaps TRBD2 as D (5 bases). Germline CDR1 and CDR2: MDHEN and SYDVKM. This CDR3 has 13 residues. V lost 7 bases and J 6 bases, leaving 16 bases between the germline ends.

This chain joins TRBV28 and TRBJ2-3; TRBD2 matches at 7 bases. This CDR3 is 14 amino acids long. Per germline, CDR1 MDHEN and CDR2 SYDVKM. V dropped 3 bases and J dropped 4; count of bases not matched to a gene: 4. This CDR3 is CASSFGGSPDTQYF. The DNA for the CDR3 is TGTGCCAGCAGTTTTGGCGGGAGCCCAGATACGCAGTATTTT.

The rearrangement uses TRBV30 and TRBJ2-3; 8 bases map to TRBD1. Germline-derived CDR1 and CDR2 are GTSNPN and SVGIG (reference sequence). With 3 bases clipped from V and 4 bases from J, the junction kept 9 bases outside the gene matches. This CDR3 comprises 15 residues. The CDR3 region has the DNA TGTGCCTGGAGACCTACGGCCAGGGGGCCAGATACGCAGTATTTT. Translated: CAWRPTARGPDTQYF.

This clone has a single count. The chain recombines TRBV5-8 with TRBJ2-7; 7 positions agree with TRBD1. V shed 2 bases and J 7 bases; nucleotides not matched to a gene: 6. The length of the CDR3 is 13 residues. CDR1 and CDR2 from the germline V gene are SGHTS and YDEGEE. CDR3 residues: CASSFSTGWEQYF. The CDR3 DNA sequence: TGTGCCAGCAGCTTCTCGACAGGGTGGGAGCAGTACTTC.

The chain joins TRBV14 to TRBJ2-2; D is unresolved. Trimming removed 4 bases at V and 1 base at J, with 10 bases between. There are 15 residues in the CDR3. Germline CDR1 and CDR2: SGHDN and FVKESK. The chain's CDR3 is CASSRNSRNTGELFF. CDR3 nucleotides: TGTGCCAGCAGCCGTAATAGCAGGAACACCGGGGAGCTGTTTTTT.

This chain uses TRBV6-1 with TRBJ2-7; TRBD1 is a possible D gene (6 bases). V was shortened by 5 bases and J by 0 bases, with 14 bases between the two germline ends. Germline-derived CDR1 and CDR2 are MNHNS and SASEGT. CDR3 size: 15 residues. CDR3 in DNA: TGTGCCAGCAGTACAAAACAGGGCCACTCCTACGAGCAGTACTTC. This encodes CASSTKQGHSYEQYF.

This rearrangement joins TRBV19 to TRBJ2-5, with 7 bases identical to TRBD2. Germline loops: CDR1 LNHDA, CDR2 SQIVND (reference sequence). V trimming: 9 bases; J trimming: 3 bases; junction bases outside the gene matches: 7. The CDR3 extends over 13 amino acids. As DNA, the CDR3 is TGTGCCAGCGCGGGGGAGCTTAAAGAGACCCAGTACTTC. It encodes CASAGELKETQYF.

The rearrangement links TRBV9 to TRBJ2-3, with D possibly being TRBD2 (5 bases). Germline assignment: CDR1 SGDLS and CDR2 YYNGEE. V lost 0 bases to trimming and J lost 7 bases, with 6 bases between them. The CDR3 length is 12 residues. CDR3: CASSVGGYTQYF. Written as DNA, the CDR3 is TGTGCCAGCAGCGTAGGAGGGTATACGCAGTATTTT.

V and J are TRBV5-6 and TRBJ2-2, with D possibly TRBD2 on 5 matching bases. Trimming shortened V by 0 bases and J by 5 bases, and 8 bases separated the two germline ends. CDR3 size: 14 residues. Germline lookup yields CDR1 SGHDT and CDR2 YYEEEE. CDR3 bases: TGTGCCAGCAGCTTGGCCTCGGGAACCGGGGAGCTGTTTTTT. Translating gives CASSLASGTGELFF.